This T cell receptor (beta chain) was captured by sequencing in a study of radiation and T cells in renal cell carcinoma (dated by TCRdb to between 2020 and 2021). Notes on the research overall: In total, 50 to 60 samples underwent TCR beta sequencing: 25 or so tumors plus 27 peripheral blood samples. The final blood draw was performed at 4 weeks after radiation, at the same time as nephrectomy. Across all 53 samples, under 5,000,000 unique CDR3 nucleotide sequences, encoding about 3,000,000 unique CDR3 amino acid sequences, were identified. Study-wide findings and limitations: Dynamics of the blood repertoire were not tracked past 4 weeks after treatment. In blood, the top tumor clonotypes increased from baseline to 2 weeks after radiation and then shrank by 4 weeks, which suggests a temporary expansion of tumor-resident clones. Because the trial had a single-armed design, the trial could not examine how radiation dose or scheduling affected the TCR repertoire. Because pretreatment tumor biopsies were not available, the baseline intratumoral presence of clonotypes could not be determined.

About this clone itself: It has no known antigen specificity. Base qualities are not at hand, and no much larger clone is one base apart.

The time point label, as the study defines it: blood 4 weeks post-SBRT, at nephrectomy. The intended sense of this specimen's treatment or condition label: 15 Gy SBRT to primary tumor, nephrectomy 4 weeks later. Samples came from a clinical trial, in which primary renal cell carcinomas received 15 Gy stereotactic body radiation therapy followed by nephrectomy 4 weeks later. To follow tumor-enriched clonotypes, serial peripheral blood was collected from radiation-treated patients at baseline and at 2 weeks and 4 weeks after SBRT. Every patient's renal cell carcinoma showed clear cell pathology. The QIAamp DNA Blood Mini Kit (Qiagen) was used to prepare genomic DNA for TCR sequencing. The analyses included only samples that passed all quality control checks. Per the germline V gene, SGHDT is the CDR1 and YYEEEE is the CDR2. The CDR3 covers 15 residues, taking in both the cysteine and the phenylalanine. Only the CDR3 DNA is retained, 45 bases long and in frame from the first base. V loses 0 bases of germline sequence and J loses 1 base, and the interval between the two ends is 10 bases.

TCR beta libraries were generated from genomic DNA with the immunoSEQ kit, following the manufacturer's recommendations. For library preparation, a first multiplex PCR was performed with proprietary primers, followed by a second PCR in which unique barcodes were added, and bead cleanups were performed after each round. A positive control reaction and a negative control reaction, both provided in the kit, were run with every batch of samples. The final libraries were assessed on an Agilent 4200 TapeStation D1000 ScreenTape, pooled by volume, and quantified by qPCR. An Illumina NextSeq500 fitted with a MidOutput 150-cycle cartridge performed the sequencing, running 156 Read1 cycles and 15 Index1 cycles with the kit's custom primers. The pooled library was loaded at about 1 pM, and about 20% PhiX control was spiked in. The authors' pipeline ran thus. Vendor-processed data were analyzed in R, with a clonotype defined as all T cells sharing the same CDR3 nucleotide sequence. For clone abundance analyses, frequencies were normalized to the 10,000 most abundant clones in each sample. Public T cell clones, which averaged fewer than five per sample, were removed prior to analysis. A difference in abundance of at least 32-fold between compartments was used to define tumor-enriched and baseline blood-enriched clonotypes. A beta-binomial differential abundance model was used to identify clonotypes that expanded or contracted between blood time points. The Baroni-Urbani and Buser coefficient was used to measure tumor-blood repertoire similarity, and groups were compared with two-tailed Wilcoxon tests in R. TCRdb took over this immuneACCESS table, retaining in-frame rearrangements with V and J assigned. Such tables are incomplete; in checked studies, under half of the missing clones stem from an unresolved V gene, and the remainder is unexplained. V, J and clone size are those of that table, while D and trimming were read from the DNA. This sample gives some 150,000 clones in total; 86% of them show up just once. 15% to 20% of the sample lies in the top ten.

The rearranged segments are TRBV5-6 and TRBJ1-1; the D gene assignment is ambiguous. The specimen was blood, collected from a patient whose treatment included radiotherapy and nephrectomy. The clonotype originates from a woman aged 50 to 60 with renal cell carcinoma. The CDR3 in this case is CASSLVAAQNTEAFF. The nucleotide sequence is given as TGTGCCAGCAGCTTGGTGGCAGCTCAGAACACTGAAGCTTTCTTT.